This T cell receptor (beta chain) was captured in a study of cytomegalovirus exposure and HLA in healthy donors. To note about this clone: No antigen is known for it. Other DNA sequences in the same sample also yield this CDR3.

Whole-study results and caveats: In a later analysis, at a false discovery rate of 0.05, roughly 18,000 TCR beta sequences were associated with HLA alleles.

Between the trimmed V and J ends, which lost 8 bases and 0 bases, there was a span of 14 bases. Germline V CDR1 and CDR2: MDHEN, SYDVKM. The CDR3 is made up of 14 amino acids. A multiplex PCR was run with 60 Vbeta primers and 13 Jbeta primers. The assay was immunoSEQ multiplex PCR, and TCRdb's table has in-frame clones only and misses some. The data show around 70,000 clones, under 80% seen once. This TCR came from a male donor in good health and CMV-seropositive. Sequences were obtained from PBMCs. This chain connects TRBV28 to TRBJ2-7; D remains unclear. The CDR3 region is CASSSGGSSYEQYF. The DNA for the CDR3 is TGTGCCAGCTCTAGTGGCGGAAGCTCCTACGAGCAGTACTTC.